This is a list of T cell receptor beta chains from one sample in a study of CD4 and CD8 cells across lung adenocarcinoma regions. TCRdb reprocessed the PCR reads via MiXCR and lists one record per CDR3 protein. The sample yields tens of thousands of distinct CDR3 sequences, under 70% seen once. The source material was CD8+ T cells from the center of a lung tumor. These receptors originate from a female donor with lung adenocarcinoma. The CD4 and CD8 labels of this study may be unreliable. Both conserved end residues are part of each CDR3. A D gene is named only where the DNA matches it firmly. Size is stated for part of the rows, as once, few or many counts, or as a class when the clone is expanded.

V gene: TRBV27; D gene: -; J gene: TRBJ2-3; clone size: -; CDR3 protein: CASTLDRTSTDTQYF; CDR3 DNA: TGTGCCAGCACCTTAGACAGAACTAGCACAGATACGCAGTATTTT
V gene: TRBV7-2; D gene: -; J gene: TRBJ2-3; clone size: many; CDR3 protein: CASRSAGLDTQYF; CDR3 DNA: TGTGCCAGCAGATCAGCAGGTTTGGATACGCAGTATTTT
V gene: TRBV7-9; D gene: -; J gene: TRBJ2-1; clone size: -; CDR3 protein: CASSLASVSTQFF; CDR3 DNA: TGTGCCAGCAGCCTTGCTAGCGTTTCGACGCAGTTCTTC
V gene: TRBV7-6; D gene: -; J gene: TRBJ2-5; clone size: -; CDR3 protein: CARGLGSLGKDTQYF; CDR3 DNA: TGTGCCAGGGGCTTAGGGAGCCTCGGCAAAGATACCCAGTACTTC
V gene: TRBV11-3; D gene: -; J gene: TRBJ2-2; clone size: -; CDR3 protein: CASRSGGNTGELFF; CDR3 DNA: TGTGCCAGCAGATCGGGGGGCAACACCGGGGAGCTGTTTTTT
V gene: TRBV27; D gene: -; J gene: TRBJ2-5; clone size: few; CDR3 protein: CASSRDREETQYF; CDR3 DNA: TGTGCCAGCAGTCGGGACCGGGAAGAGACCCAGTACTTC
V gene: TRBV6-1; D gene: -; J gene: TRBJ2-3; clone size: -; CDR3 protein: CASTQMTDTQYF; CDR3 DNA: TGTGCCAGCACGCAGATGACTGATACGCAGTATTTT
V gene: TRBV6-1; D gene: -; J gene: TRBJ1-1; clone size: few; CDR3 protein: CASTDPGVDTEAFF; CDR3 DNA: TGTGCCAGCACTGACCCGGGGGTGGACACTGAAGCTTTCTTT
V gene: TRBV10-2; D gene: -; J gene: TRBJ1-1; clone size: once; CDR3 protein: CASTIAPLTEAFF; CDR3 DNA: TGCGCCAGCACTATCGCCCCCCTAACTGAAGCTTTCTTT
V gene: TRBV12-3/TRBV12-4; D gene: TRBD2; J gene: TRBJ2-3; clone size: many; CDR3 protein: CASLLRLAGVSDTQYF; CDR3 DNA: TGTGCCAGCCTCCTCCGTCTAGCGGGAGTATCAGATACGCAGTATTTT
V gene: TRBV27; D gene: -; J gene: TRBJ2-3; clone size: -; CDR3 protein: CASRRGERGTDTQYF; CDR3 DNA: TGTGCCAGCAGACGCGGGGAGAGGGGCACAGATACGCAGTATTTC
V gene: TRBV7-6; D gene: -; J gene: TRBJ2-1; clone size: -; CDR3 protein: CASSLELGSEQFF; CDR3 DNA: TGTGCCAGCAGCCTAGAGCTAGGGAGTGAGCAGTTCTTC
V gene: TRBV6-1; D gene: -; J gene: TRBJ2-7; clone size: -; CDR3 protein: CASREDTGGAQETQYF; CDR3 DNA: TGTGCCAGCAGGGAAGACACGGGCGGGGCCCAAGAGACGCAGTACTTC
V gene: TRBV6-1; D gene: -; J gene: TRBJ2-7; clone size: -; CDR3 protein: CASSEGLRAKDTQYF; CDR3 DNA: TGTGCCAGCAGTGAGGGGCTGCGTGCCAAAGATACGCAGTACTTC
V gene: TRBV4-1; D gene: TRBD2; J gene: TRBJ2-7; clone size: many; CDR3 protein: CASSEGLAGVYEQYF; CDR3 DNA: TGCGCCAGCAGCGAGGGACTAGCGGGGGTCTACGAGCAGTACTTC
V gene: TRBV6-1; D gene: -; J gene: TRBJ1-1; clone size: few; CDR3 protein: CASSVVMGTEAFF; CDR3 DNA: TGTGCCAGCAGTGTAGTAATGGGGACTGAAGCTTTCTTT
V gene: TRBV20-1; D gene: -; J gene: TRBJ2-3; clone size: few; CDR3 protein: CSARGLSSTDTQYF; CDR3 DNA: TGCAGTGCTAGAGGGTTATCTAGCACAGATACGCAGTATTTT
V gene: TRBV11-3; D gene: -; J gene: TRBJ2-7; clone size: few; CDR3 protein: CASGRVVTDTQYF; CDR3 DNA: TGTGCCAGCGGCCGCGTAGTGACAGATACGCAGTACTTC
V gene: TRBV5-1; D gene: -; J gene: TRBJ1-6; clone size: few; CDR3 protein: CASSTRTDSPLHF; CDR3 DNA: TGCGCCAGCAGCACCCGGACAGATTCACCCCTCCACTTT
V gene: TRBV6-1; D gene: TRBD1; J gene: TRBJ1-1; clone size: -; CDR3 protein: CASRGTALNTEAFF; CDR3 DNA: TGTGCCAGCAGGGGGACAGCCTTGAACACTGAAGCTTTCTTT
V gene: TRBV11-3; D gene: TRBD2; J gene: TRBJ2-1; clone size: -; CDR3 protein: CASSYSGRPNNEQFF; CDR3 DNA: TGTGCCAGCAGCTATAGCGGGAGGCCGAACAATGAGCAGTTCTTC
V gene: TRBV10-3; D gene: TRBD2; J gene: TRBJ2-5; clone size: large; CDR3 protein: CAISGAGVETQYF; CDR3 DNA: TGTGCCATCAGTGGGGCGGGAGTGGAGACCCAGTACTTC
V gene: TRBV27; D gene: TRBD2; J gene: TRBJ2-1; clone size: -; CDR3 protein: CASSRSFGTSGRAGETQFF; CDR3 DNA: TGTGCCAGCAGTCGATCCTTCGGGACTAGCGGGAGGGCCGGCGAGACCCAGTTCTTC
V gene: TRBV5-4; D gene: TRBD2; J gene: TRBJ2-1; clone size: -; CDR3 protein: CASSQTSGAYNEQFF; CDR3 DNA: TGTGCCAGCAGCCAGACTAGCGGGGCTTACAATGAGCAGTTCTTC
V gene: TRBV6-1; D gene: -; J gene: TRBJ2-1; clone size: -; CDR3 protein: CASSGITGNEQFF; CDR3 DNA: TGTGCCAGCAGTGGAATAACAGGGAATGAGCAGTTCTTC
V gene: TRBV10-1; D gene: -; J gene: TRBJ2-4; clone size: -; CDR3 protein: CASRGLGAKDIQYF; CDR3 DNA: TGCGCCAGCAGGGGGCTGGGGGCCAAAGACATTCAGTACTTC
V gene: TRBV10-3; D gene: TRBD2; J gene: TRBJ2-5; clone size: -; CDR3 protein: CAISVGTSGMGETQYF; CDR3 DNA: TGTGCCATCAGTGTTGGGACTAGCGGGATGGGAGAGACCCAGTACTTC
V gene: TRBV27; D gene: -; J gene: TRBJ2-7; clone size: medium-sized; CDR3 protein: CASSSRTPMQQYF; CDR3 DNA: TGTGCCAGCAGTTCTCGGACTCCCATGCAGCAGTACTTC
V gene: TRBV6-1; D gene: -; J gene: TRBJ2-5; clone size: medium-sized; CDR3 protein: CASSGTLGLKETQYF; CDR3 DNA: TGTGCCAGCAGTGGGACACTAGGTTTGAAAGAGACCCAGTACTTC
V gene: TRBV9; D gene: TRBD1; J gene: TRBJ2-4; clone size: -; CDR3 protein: CASSATGGEKIQYF; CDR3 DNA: TGTGCCAGCAGCGCCACAGGGGGCGAAAAGATTCAGTACTTC
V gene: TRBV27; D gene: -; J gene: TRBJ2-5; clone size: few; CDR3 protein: CASAGHGGRDQETQYF; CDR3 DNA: TGTGCCAGCGCGGGGCACGGGGGCCGTGACCAAGAGACCCAGTACTTC
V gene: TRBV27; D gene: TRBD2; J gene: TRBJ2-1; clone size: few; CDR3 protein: CASTKLLAGGTNEQFF; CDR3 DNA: TGTGCCAGCACCAAATTGCTAGCGGGAGGGACTAATGAGCAGTTCTTC
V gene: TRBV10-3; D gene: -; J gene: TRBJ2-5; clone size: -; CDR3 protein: CAANGPGDQNTQYF; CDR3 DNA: TGTGCGGCCAACGGGCCGGGTGACCAAAACACCCAGTACTTC
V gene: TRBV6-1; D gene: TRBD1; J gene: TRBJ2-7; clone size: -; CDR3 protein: CASSEGQGLYEQYF; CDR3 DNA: TGTGCCAGCAGTGAGGGACAGGGGCTCTACGAGCAGTACTTC
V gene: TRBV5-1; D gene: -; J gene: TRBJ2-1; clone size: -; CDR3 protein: CASSLTGGSYNEQFF; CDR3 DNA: TGCGCCAGCAGCTTAACCGGGGGCTCCTACAATGAGCAGTTCTTC
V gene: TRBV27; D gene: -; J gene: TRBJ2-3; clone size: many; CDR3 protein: CASSSPNRPDTQYF; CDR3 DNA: TGTGCCAGCAGTTCGCCGAACAGGCCAGATACGCAGTATTTT
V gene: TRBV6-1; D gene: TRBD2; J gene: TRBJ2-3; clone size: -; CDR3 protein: CASREATGGAKDTQYF; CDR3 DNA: TGTGCCAGCCGTGAAGCGACGGGGGGGGCGAAAGATACGCAGTATTTT
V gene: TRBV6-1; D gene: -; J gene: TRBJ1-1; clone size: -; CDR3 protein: CASSQQVNTEAFF; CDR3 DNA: TGTGCCAGCAGTCAACAGGTGAACACTGAAGCTTTCTTT
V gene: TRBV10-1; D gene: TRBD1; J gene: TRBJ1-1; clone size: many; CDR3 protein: CASSRDRGNTEAFF; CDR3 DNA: TGCGCCAGCAGCCGGGACAGGGGAAACACTGAAGCTTTCTTT
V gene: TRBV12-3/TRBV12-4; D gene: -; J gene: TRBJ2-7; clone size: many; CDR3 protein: CASSRSFAYEQYF; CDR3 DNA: TGTGCCAGCAGTCGGAGTTTCGCCTACGAGCAGTACTTC
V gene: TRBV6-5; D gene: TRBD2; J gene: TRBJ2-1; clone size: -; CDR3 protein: CASSYSTSGIFEQFF; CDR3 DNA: TGTGCCAGCAGTTACTCGACTAGCGGGATTTTTGAGCAGTTCTTC
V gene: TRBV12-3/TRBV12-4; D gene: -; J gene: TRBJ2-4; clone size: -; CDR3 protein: CARGTGGFSTDTQYF; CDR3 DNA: TGTGCCAGGGGGACTGGCGGTTTTAGCACAGATACTCAGTACTTC
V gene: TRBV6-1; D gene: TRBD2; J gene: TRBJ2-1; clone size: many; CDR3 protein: CASSVAWTSGSMGDEQFF; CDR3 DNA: TGTGCCAGCAGTGTAGCCTGGACTAGCGGGAGCATGGGCGATGAGCAGTTCTTC
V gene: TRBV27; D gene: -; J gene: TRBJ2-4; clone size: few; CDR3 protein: CASGGRDQDTQYF; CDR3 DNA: TGTGCCAGCGGGGGCCGTGACCAAGACACCCAGTACTTC
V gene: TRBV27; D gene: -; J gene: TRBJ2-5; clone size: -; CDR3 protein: CARGCLKDTQYF; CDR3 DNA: TGTGCCAGGGGTTGCCTCAAAGATACCCAGTACTTT
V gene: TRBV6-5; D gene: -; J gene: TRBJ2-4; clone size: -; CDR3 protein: CASSYSAEKKIQYF; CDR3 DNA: TGTGCCAGCAGTTATTCGGCGGAGAAAAAGATTCAGTACTTC
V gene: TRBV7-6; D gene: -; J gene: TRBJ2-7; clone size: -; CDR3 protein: CASSGLQGNEQYF; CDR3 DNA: TGTGCCAGCAGCGGATTACAGGGTAACGAGCAGTACTTC
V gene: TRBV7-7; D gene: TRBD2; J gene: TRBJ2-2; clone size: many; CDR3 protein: CASSLGLAGATGTGELFF; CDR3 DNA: TGTGCCAGCAGCTTGGGACTAGCGGGAGCCACGGGGACCGGGGAGCTGTTTTTT
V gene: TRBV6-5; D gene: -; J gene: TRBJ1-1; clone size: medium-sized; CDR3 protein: CASRPGGTEAFF; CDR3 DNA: TGTGCCAGCAGGCCGGGGGGCACTGAAGCTTTCTTT
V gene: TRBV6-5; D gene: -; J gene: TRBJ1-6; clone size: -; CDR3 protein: CASSYSSMGPGDSPLHF; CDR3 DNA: TGTGCCAGCAGTTACTCGAGTATGGGGCCTGGGGATTCACCCCTCCACTTT
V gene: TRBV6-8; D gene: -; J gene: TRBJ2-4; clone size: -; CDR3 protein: CASSPQEGRASVIQYF; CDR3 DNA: TGTGCCAGCAGCCCCCAGGAGGGGCGTGCCAGTGTCATTCAGTACTTC
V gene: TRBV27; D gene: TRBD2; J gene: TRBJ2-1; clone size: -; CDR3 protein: CASSSPGTSETWEQFF; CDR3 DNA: TGTGCCAGCAGCTCTCCGGGGACTAGCGAGACTTGGGAGCAGTTCTTC